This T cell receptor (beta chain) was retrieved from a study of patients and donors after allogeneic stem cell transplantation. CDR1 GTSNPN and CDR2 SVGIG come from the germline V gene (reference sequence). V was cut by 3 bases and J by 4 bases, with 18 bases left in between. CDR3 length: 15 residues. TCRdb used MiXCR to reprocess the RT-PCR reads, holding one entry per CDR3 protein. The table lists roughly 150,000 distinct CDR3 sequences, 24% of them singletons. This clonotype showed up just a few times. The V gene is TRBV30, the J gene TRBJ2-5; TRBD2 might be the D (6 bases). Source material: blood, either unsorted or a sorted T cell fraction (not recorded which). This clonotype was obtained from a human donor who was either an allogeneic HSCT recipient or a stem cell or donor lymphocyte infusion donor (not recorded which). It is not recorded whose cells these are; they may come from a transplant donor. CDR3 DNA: TGTGCCTGGAGCACCGGGACCCACGGGGGAGAGACCCAGTACTTC. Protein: CAWSTGTHGGETQYF.